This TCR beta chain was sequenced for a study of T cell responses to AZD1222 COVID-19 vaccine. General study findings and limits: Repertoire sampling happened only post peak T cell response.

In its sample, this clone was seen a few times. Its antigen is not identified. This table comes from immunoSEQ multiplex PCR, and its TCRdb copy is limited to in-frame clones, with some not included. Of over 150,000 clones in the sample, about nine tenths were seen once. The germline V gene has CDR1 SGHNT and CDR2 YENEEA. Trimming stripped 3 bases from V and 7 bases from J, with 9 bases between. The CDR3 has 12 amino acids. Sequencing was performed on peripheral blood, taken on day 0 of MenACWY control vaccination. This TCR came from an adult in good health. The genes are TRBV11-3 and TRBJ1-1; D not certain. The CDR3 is CASSFSDGEAFF. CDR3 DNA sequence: TGTGCCAGCAGCTTCAGTGACGGTGAAGCTTTCTTT. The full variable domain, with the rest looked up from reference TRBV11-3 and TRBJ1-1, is EAGVVQSPRYKIIEKKQPVAFWCNPISGHNTLYWYLQNLGQGPELLIRYENEEAVDDSQLPKDRFSAERLKGVDSTLKIQPAELGDSAVYLCASSFSDGEAFFGQGTRLTVV.